Listed below are T cell receptor beta chains from one sample, sequenced in a study of blood T cell repertoires in COVID-19. Clones were sequenced by immunoSEQ multiplex PCR, and TCRdb holds only the in-frame ones, with some missing. The table includes 70,000 to 95,000 clones, around four fifths detected once. Material: peripheral blood. These receptors came from a woman in her 70s with active or convalescent COVID-19. The CDR3 runs from the conserved cysteine through the conserved F or W. D genes are given only for firm matches. The listing skips clone size in some rows; elsewhere it reads once, few, many or a size class.

clone_size: NA
v_call: TRBV2
d_call: NA
j_call: TRBJ2-7
cdr3_nt: TGTGCCAGCAGTTCTAGCTCCTACGAGCAGTACTTC
cdr3_aa: CASSSSSYEQYF

clone_size: NA
v_call: TRBV12-2
d_call: NA
j_call: TRBJ2-1
cdr3_nt: TGTGCAAGTCGCTTTTCCCGGGACAGCGACTTACGGTCCTACAATGAGCAGTTCTTC
cdr3_aa: CASRFSRDSDLRSYNEQFF

clone_size: NA
v_call: TRBV25-1
d_call: NA
j_call: TRBJ2-4
cdr3_nt: TGTGCCAGCAGTGATTTTGCGGGGACAGATAAAAAAAACATTCAGTACTTC
cdr3_aa: CASSDFAGTDKKNIQYF

clone_size: NA
v_call: TRBV6-2/TRBV6-3
d_call: TRBD1
j_call: TRBJ1-5
cdr3_nt: TGTGCCAGCAGCCCTACAGGGGGCGCGGGTCAGCCCCAGCATTTT
cdr3_aa: CASSPTGGAGQPQHF

clone_size: once
v_call: TRBV18
d_call: NA
j_call: TRBJ1-4
cdr3_nt: TGTGCCAGCTCACCAGTCGGGGAAAAACTGTTTTTT
cdr3_aa: CASSPVGEKLFF

clone_size: NA
v_call: TRBV5-6
d_call: TRBD1
j_call: TRBJ2-1
cdr3_nt: TGTGCCAGCAGCTTCGGACAGGGGCAATACAATGAGCAGTTCTTC
cdr3_aa: CASSFGQGQYNEQFF

clone_size: NA
v_call: TRBV4-2
d_call: NA
j_call: TRBJ1-2
cdr3_nt: TGTGCCAGCAGCCCAGGGAACGGAAACAATGATTATGGCTACACCTTC
cdr3_aa: CASSPGNGNNDYGYTF

clone_size: once
v_call: TRBV4-3
d_call: TRBD1
j_call: TRBJ2-7
cdr3_nt: TGCGCCAGCAGCCAGCGAGGGGGCATGTCCTACGAGCAGTACTTC
cdr3_aa: CASSQRGGMSYEQYF

clone_size: NA
v_call: TRBV18
d_call: NA
j_call: TRBJ1-2
cdr3_nt: TGTGCCAGCTCACCTGCTGGGGGCCCGGGCTATGGCTACACCTTC
cdr3_aa: CASSPAGGPGYGYTF

clone_size: NA
v_call: TRBV6-2/TRBV6-3
d_call: NA
j_call: TRBJ1-5
cdr3_nt: TGTGCCAGCAGCCTACCCCGAGGAATTAGCAATCAGCCCCAGCATTTT
cdr3_aa: CASSLPRGISNQPQHF

clone_size: NA
v_call: TRBV2
d_call: TRBD2
j_call: TRBJ2-5
cdr3_nt: TGTGCCAGCAGTGCGTCGCGGGGGGGCCAAGAGACCCAGTACTTC
cdr3_aa: CASSASRGGQETQYF

clone_size: once
v_call: TRBV4-1
d_call: TRBD1
j_call: TRBJ2-7
cdr3_nt: TGCGCCAGCAGCCACCAGGGACAGGGGTTTTACGAGCAGTACTTC
cdr3_aa: CASSHQGQGFYEQYF

clone_size: NA
v_call: TRBV6-4
d_call: TRBD2
j_call: TRBJ2-1
cdr3_nt: TGTGCCAGCAGTGAAGGAGGACTAGTCAGTGAGCAGTTCTTC
cdr3_aa: CASSEGGLVSEQFF

clone_size: NA
v_call: TRBV19
d_call: TRBD1
j_call: TRBJ1-2
cdr3_nt: TGTGCCAGTAGTTCATCCGGGACAGCCTATGGCTACACCTTC
cdr3_aa: CASSSSGTAYGYTF

clone_size: NA
v_call: TRBV29-1
d_call: NA
j_call: TRBJ1-1
cdr3_nt: TGCAGCGTTCAAAGCCTCGGGAGAATGAACACTGAAGCTTTCTTT
cdr3_aa: CSVQSLGRMNTEAFF

clone_size: NA
v_call: TRBV19
d_call: TRBD1
j_call: TRBJ2-7
cdr3_nt: TGTGCCAGTACAGGGGGCTCCAACGAGCAGTACTTC
cdr3_aa: CASTGGSNEQYF

clone_size: once
v_call: TRBV3-1/TRBV3-2
d_call: TRBD1
j_call: TRBJ1-4
cdr3_nt: TGTGCCAGCACCAGAATGACAGGGGTTAATGAAAAACTGTTTTTT
cdr3_aa: CASTRMTGVNEKLFF

clone_size: NA
v_call: TRBV11-1
d_call: NA
j_call: TRBJ2-3
cdr3_nt: TGTGCCAGCAGCTTAGACCCAGGAAACACAGATACGCAGTATTTT
cdr3_aa: CASSLDPGNTDTQYF

clone_size: NA
v_call: TRBV11-3
d_call: TRBD2
j_call: TRBJ2-1
cdr3_nt: TGTGCCAGCAGCTTAGGGGGCGGGGGGCTCATCCGTGAGCAGTTCTTC
cdr3_aa: CASSLGGGGLIREQFF

clone_size: few
v_call: TRBV5-1
d_call: TRBD1
j_call: TRBJ1-2
cdr3_nt: TGCGCCAGCAGCCCGTCGACAGGGGGCTATGGCTACACCTTC
cdr3_aa: CASSPSTGGYGYTF

clone_size: NA
v_call: TRBV11-2
d_call: TRBD1
j_call: TRBJ2-2
cdr3_nt: TGTGCCAGCAGCCCCGGACAGGGGCGGACCACCGGGGAGCTGTTTTTT
cdr3_aa: CASSPGQGRTTGELFF

clone_size: NA
v_call: TRBV6-2/TRBV6-3
d_call: TRBD1
j_call: TRBJ2-4
cdr3_nt: TGTGCCAGCAACCCGACAGGGGGAACCAAAAACATTCAGTACTTC
cdr3_aa: CASNPTGGTKNIQYF

clone_size: NA
v_call: TRBV7-9
d_call: NA
j_call: TRBJ1-1
cdr3_nt: TGTGCCAGCAGCTTACCGAGTAAAGAAGCTTTCTTT
cdr3_aa: CASSLPSKEAFF

clone_size: NA
v_call: TRBV2
d_call: TRBD1
j_call: TRBJ1-4
cdr3_nt: TGTGCCAGCAGGGCGACAGGGAGAAATGAAAAACTGTTTTTT
cdr3_aa: CASRATGRNEKLFF

clone_size: NA
v_call: TRBV7-7
d_call: TRBD2
j_call: TRBJ2-3
cdr3_nt: TGTGCTAGCAGCCTCGGGGTAGCGGGGGGGGATACGCAGTATTTT
cdr3_aa: CASSLGVAGGDTQYF

clone_size: NA
v_call: TRBV5-5
d_call: NA
j_call: TRBJ2-1
cdr3_nt: TGTGCCAGCAGCCCTCGGACTCTTCCCAATGAGCAGTTCTTC
cdr3_aa: CASSPRTLPNEQFF

clone_size: NA
v_call: TRBV18
d_call: NA
j_call: TRBJ1-5
cdr3_nt: TGTGCCAGCTCAGAGGGTAGCAATCAGCCCCAGCATTTT
cdr3_aa: CASSEGSNQPQHF

clone_size: NA
v_call: TRBV2
d_call: NA
j_call: TRBJ2-3
cdr3_nt: TGTGCCAGCAGGGAGGTGGATACGCAGTATTTT
cdr3_aa: CASREVDTQYF

clone_size: NA
v_call: TRBV5-1
d_call: NA
j_call: TRBJ2-1
cdr3_nt: TGCGCCAGCAGCTTGGATCCGGGCTCCTACAATGAGCAGTTCTTC
cdr3_aa: CASSLDPGSYNEQFF

clone_size: NA
v_call: TRBV3-1/TRBV3-2
d_call: NA
j_call: TRBJ1-3
cdr3_nt: TGTGCCAGCAGCAACCTGGGGGGGAACACCATATATTTT
cdr3_aa: CASSNLGGNTIYF